This entry lists 21 T cell receptor beta chains sequenced from one sample in a study of CD8 T cells in Susac syndrome. About 0.45 to 1 ug RNA was reverse transcribed with random hexamers. TCRdb itself ran the immunoSEQ multiplex PCR reads through MiXCR, one entry per CDR3 protein. Of roughly 200,000 distinct CDR3 sequences listed, 95% are singletons. The sequenced sample was CD4+ T cells from PBMCs. All receptors derive from a human donor in good health.

The V and J genes are TRBV5-1 and TRBJ2-3, with D possibly being TRBD1 or TRBD2 (5 bases each). CDR3 length: 14 amino acids. Germline V gene lookup returns CDR1 SGHRS and CDR2 YFSETQ. The V end was cut by 0 bases, the J end by 7 bases, with 12 bases between. CDR3 loop: CASSLAPGPNTQYF. DNA of the CDR3: TGCGCCAGCAGCTTGGCCCCGGGGCCGAATACGCAGTATTTT.

This clonotype was counted a few times. The rearrangement joins TRBV2 to TRBJ2-5, with D perhaps matching TRBD1 or TRBD2 (5 bases each). CDR3 length: 11 amino acids. Germline V CDR1 and CDR2: SNHLY, FYNNEI. Trimming cost V 6 bases and J 3 bases, with 5 bases left between them. CDR3 amino acids: CASRGEETQYF. The CDR3 nucleotides are TGTGCCAGCAGGGGGGAAGAGACCCAGTACTTC.

The chain carries TRBV5-1 and TRBJ2-3, with D tentatively TRBD2 (7 bases). The CDR3 is made up of 13 amino acids. Trimming took off 2 bases at V and 7 bases at J, with 11 bases between the two ends. CDR1 is SGHRS and CDR2 is YFSETQ in the germline V gene. CDR3 region: CASSFSGDNTQYF. The DNA of the CDR3 is TGCGCCAGCAGCTTCAGCGGGGACAATACGCAGTATTTT.

V usage is TRBV27 and J usage is TRBJ2-5; D might be TRBD1 or TRBD2, each matching 5 bases. Germline V gives CDR1 MNHEY, CDR2 SMNVEV (reference sequence). V shed 4 bases and J shed 4 bases, with 16 bases lying between them. The CDR3 sequence is 15 residues long. The CDR3 DNA follows: TGTGCCAGCAGTTGGACCCAGGGAGTGGGAGAGACCCAGTACTTC. Its translation is CASSWTQGVGETQYF.

The rearrangement links TRBV24-1 to TRBJ2-1; D gene unclear. Germline V gives CDR1 KGHDR, CDR2 SFDVKD. This CDR3 contains 13 residues. V was clipped by 6 bases and J by 6 bases, with 11 bases between them. For the CDR3, the DNA is TGTGCCACCAGTTTTCCCGGCGGCAATGAGCAGTTCTTC. Residues: CATSFPGGNEQFF.

The V gene is TRBV29-1, the J gene TRBJ2-2, with 11 bases that match TRBD1. J was trimmed by 6 bases and V by 1 base; bases with no gene match: 7. The CDR3 covers 16 residues. Germline V gene data show CDR1 as SQVTM and CDR2 as ANQGSEA. For the CDR3, the DNA is TGCAGCGTTGAAGTATCTGGGACAGGGGGTGCCGGGGAGCTGTTTTTT. Its protein is CSVEVSGTGGAGELFF.

The CDR3 spells CASSLLWGSDSPLHF. The CDR3 DNA reads TGTGCCAGCAGCCTACTTTGGGGGAGTGATTCACCCCTCCACTTT. The chain employs TRBV3-1 and TRBJ1-6; tentatively, D is TRBD1 (5 bases). The CDR3 loop spans 15 amino acids. Germline-derived CDR1 and CDR2 are LGHDT and YNNKEL (reference sequence). V lost 4 bases and J 8 bases, leaving 15 bases between the germline ends.

The chain uses TRBV29-1 and TRBJ1-2; possibly TRBD1 for D (6 bases). Germline CDR1 reads SQVTM; CDR2 reads ANQGSEA. The CDR3 is 13 amino acids. Trimming removed 7 bases at V and 0 bases at J, with 12 bases between. The CDR3, as DNA: TGCAGCGCCCTAGGGGGGACTAACTATGGCTACACCTTC. Translating gives CSALGGTNYGYTF.

J is TRBJ1-6 and V is TRBV19; D uncertain. The CDR3 is made up of 13 amino acids. Trimming stripped 6 bases from V and 8 bases from J, with 11 bases between. Germline V gene lookup returns CDR1 LNHDA and CDR2 SQIVND (reference sequence). CDR3 in DNA: TGTGCCAGTAGCGCTACCCGGGATTCACCCCTCCACTTT. Translated: CASSATRDSPLHF.

The V gene is TRBV20-1, the J gene TRBJ2-7; 12 nucleotides line up with TRBD2. The germline V gene has CDR1 DFQATT and CDR2 SNEGSKA (reference sequence). The CDR3 is 13 residues long. V lost 5 bases and J lost 4; bases outside the gene matches: 3. CDR3 sequence (DNA): TGCAGTGCTTCCGGGACTAGCGGGTACGAGCAGTACGTC. Protein: CSASGTSGYEQYV.

There are a few counts of this clonotype. V is TRBV25-1 and J is TRBJ2-1; 7 nucleotides align to TRBD2. There are 14 residues in the CDR3. V shed 4 bases and J 0 bases; nucleotides not matched to a gene: 0. CDR1 and CDR2 (germline): MGHDK, SYGVNS. Here the CDR3 reads CASSGGSSYNEQFF. The DNA of the CDR3 is TGTGCCAGCAGTGGCGGGAGCTCCTACAATGAGCAGTTCTTC.

The CDR3 region has the DNA TGCAGTGCTAGAGCGGGTAGCGGCAGCACAGATACGCAGTATTTT. This gives the protein CSARAGSGSTDTQYF. The chain combines TRBV20-1 with TRBJ2-3, with D perhaps matching TRBD2 (6 bases). The CDR3 runs 15 residues. The germline V and J ends were trimmed by 1 base and 0 bases, with 11 bases remaining between them. Germline V lookup: CDR1 DFQATT, CDR2 SNEGSKA (reference sequence).

This sequence joins TRBV6-2 or TRBV6-3 and TRBJ1-1, with D possibly matching TRBD1 (6 bases). Germline-derived CDR1 and CDR2 are MNHEY and SVGEGT. V shed 8 bases and J shed 5 bases, with 18 bases lying between them. The CDR3 is 14 residues long. CDR3 DNA sequence: TGTGCCAGCTCCTTCAGAACAGGGAGGACTGAAGCTTTCTTT. It specifies CASSFRTGRTEAFF.

The V and J genes are TRBV29-1 and TRBJ1-1, with D possibly being TRBD1 (6 bases). The germline V gene encodes CDR1 SQVTM and CDR2 ANQGSEA. There are 12 residues in the CDR3. V lost 4 bases to trimming and J lost 5 bases, with 11 bases between them. CDR3 loop: CSVAQGNTEAFF. DNA of the CDR3: TGCAGCGTTGCTCAGGGGAATACTGAAGCTTTCTTT.

The chain has TRBV12-3 or TRBV12-4 and TRBJ1-6; 7 nucleotides line up with TRBD1. This CDR3 contains 17 residues. V dropped 6 bases and J dropped 4; count of bases not matched to a gene: 12. The CDR3, as DNA: TGTGCCAGCAGACAAGGACAGGCGGGGATGTATAATTCACCCCTCCACTTT. Its protein product is CASRQGQAGMYNSPLHF.

The chain carries TRBV6-5 and TRBJ2-5; TRBD1 aligns across 7 bases. The CDR3 extends over 13 amino acids. The V gene's germline CDR1 is MNHEY and CDR2 SVGAGI. V lost 5 bases and J lost 2; bases outside the gene matches: 2. The CDR3 DNA is TGTGCCAGCAGTCGGGACAGACAAGAGACCCAGTACTTC. Translated: CASSRDRQETQYF.

The J gene is TRBJ1-2, the V gene TRBV9; 7 bases are shared with TRBD1. V gave up 4 bases and J gave up 4 bases; unmatched junction bases: 10. This CDR3 has 15 residues. Germline CDR1 is SGDLS and CDR2 is YYNGEE. The chain's CDR3 is CASSPGQDFGYGYTF. The CDR3 DNA follows: TGTGCCAGCAGCCCAGGACAGGACTTCGGCTATGGCTACACCTTC.

The chain carries TRBV28 and TRBJ2-3; D remains ambiguous. Trimming cost V 9 bases and J 6 bases, with 7 bases left between them. Germline V CDR1 and CDR2: MDHEN, SYDVKM. The CDR3 covers 10 residues. CDR3 residues: CARNTDTQYF. The CDR3 DNA reads as TGTGCCAGGAATACCGATACGCAGTATTTT.

The rearrangement joins TRBV24-1 to TRBJ2-1; the match to TRBD1 covers 9 bases. The CDR3 runs 15 residues. In germline, CDR1 is KGHDR, CDR2 SFDVKD. J was trimmed by 5 bases and V by 4 bases; bases with no gene match: 5. The CDR3 protein is CATSDGQGINNEQFF. The CDR3 coding sequence is TGTGCCACCAGTGACGGACAGGGGATCAACAATGAGCAGTTCTTC.

The chain combines TRBV27 with TRBJ1-2; D not resolved. V was cut by 6 bases and J by 0 bases, with 5 bases left in between. This CDR3 has 12 amino acids. Germline V gene data show CDR1 as MNHEY and CDR2 as SMNVEV (reference sequence). The CDR3 coding sequence is TGTGCCAGCAGCAAAACTAACTATGGCTACACCTTC. Protein product: CASSKTNYGYTF.

The chain couples TRBV7-3 to TRBJ2-3; D might be TRBD2 (6 bases). CDR1 and CDR2 (germline): SGHTA, FQGTGA. V lost 4 bases to trimming and J lost 4 bases, with 9 bases between them. This CDR3 contains 13 residues. The CDR3 region is CASSSSGADTQYF. The DNA of the CDR3 is TGTGCCAGCAGCTCTTCGGGGGCAGATACGCAGTATTTT.